The 21 T cell receptor beta chains in this list originate from one sample, sequenced in a study of tumor and adjacent non-tumor tissue in lung cancer. The template was RNA from unsorted bulk tissue. Distant lung tissue was collected more than 3 cm away from the tumor edge. The library came from three nested PCR rounds adapted from ARM-PCR protocols. MiXCR, run by TCRdb on the multiplex PCR reads, gives a single entry per CDR3 protein. The data show about 86,000 distinct CDR3 sequences, with roughly 77% seen just once and 21% held by the top ten. The sample was distant non-tumor lung tissue. The origin of the receptors is a woman in her forties or fifties with non-small cell lung cancer.

Remarks on this clonotype: The junction departs from the called germline gene at one end, perhaps through a read error. The chain links TRBV28 to TRBJ2-4; weak D call: TRBD2 (5 bases). There are 17 residues in the CDR3. The germline V gene has CDR1 MDHEN and CDR2 SYDVKM. CDR3 DNA: TGTGCCAGCAGTCTGAACCCCCGGGAATTAGCCAAAAACATTCAGAACTTC. It is translated as CASSLNPRELAKNIQNF. Based on the CDR3 plus reference TRBV28 and TRBJ2-4, the full variable domain is DVKVTQSSRYLVKRTGEKVFLECVQDMDHENMFWYRQDPGLGLRLIYFSYDVKMKEKGDIPEGYSVSREKKERFSLILESASTNQTSMYLCASSLNPRELAKNIQNFGAGTRLSVL.

Concerning this clonotype: Sequence at one end of the junction differs from germline and may be a read error. The J gene is TRBJ2-4, the V gene TRBV11-2; D unresolved. Germline loops: CDR1 SGHAT, CDR2 FQNNGV. There are 15 residues in the CDR3. The CDR3 loop reads CASSSTVQSNNIQYF. The CDR3 DNA is TGTGCCAGCAGCTCGACTGTCCAATCCAATAACATTCAGTACTTC.

This clonotype appeared once. One junction end does not reproduce the germline sequence, and a read error may be involved. The rearrangement joins TRBV11-2 to TRBJ2-1; 12 nucleotides agree with TRBD2. The CDR3 is 15 residues long. Germline V gene lookup returns CDR1 SGHAT and CDR2 FQNNGV. In DNA form, the CDR3 reads TGTGTCAGCAGCTTATCTAGCGGGAGGGGAAATGAGCAGTTCTTT. The encoded protein is CVSSLSSGRGNEQFF.

This chain uses TRBV6-1 with TRBJ2-3; D call uncertain. V was clipped by 5 bases and J by 5 bases, with 20 bases between them. This CDR3 is built from 16 residues. In germline, CDR1 is MNHNS, CDR2 SASEGT. CDR3 in amino acids: CASSPQGREGIDTQYF. CDR3 bases: TGTGCCAGCAGTCCTCAAGGAAGGGAAGGCATAGATACGCAGTATTTT.

A remark on this clonotype: One end of the junction does not line up with germline, which may come from a read error. The chain combines TRBV6-2 or TRBV6-3 with TRBJ2-2; the D gene could be TRBD1 or TRBD2 (5 bases each). The CDR3 spans 16 residues. The V gene's germline CDR1 is MNHEY and CDR2 SVGEGT. The CDR3 here is CASSRLGHRVTGELFF. CDR3 sequence (DNA): TGTGCCAGCAGTCGCCTTGGACACAGAGTAACCGGGGAGCTATTTTTT.

Details on this clonotype: No conserved phenylalanine or tryptophan ends this CDR3, so it is likely a read error. The V call is TRBV11-2, the J call TRBJ2-3; TRBD1 or TRBD2 may be the D gene (5 bases each). The V end lost 1 base, the J end lost 7 bases, and 15 bases lay between the germline ends. CDR3 size: 15 residues. Germline lookup yields CDR1 SGHAT and CDR2 FQNNGV. In DNA, the CDR3 is TGTGCCAGCAGCTTAGGAGCCCCAAGGGACCATACGCAGTATCTT. Amino acid sequence: CASSLGAPRDHTQYL.

About this clonotype itself: One end of the junction fails to match germline, which may point to a read error. The genes are TRBV4-1 and TRBJ1-4; D ambiguous. Germline CDR1 MGHRA, CDR2 YSYEKL. CDR3 length: 16 amino acids. CDR3 DNA: TGCGCCAGCAGCCAAGATAAGCAGTCCTATGATGAAAAACTGTTTTTC. It specifies CASSQDKQSYDEKLFF.

With regard to this clonotype: The junction departs from germline at one end; a sequencing error may be responsible. The V and J genes are TRBV24-1 and TRBJ2-1; TRBD2 agrees at 12 bases. The CDR3 length is 14 residues. Per the germline V gene, CDR1 is KGHDR and CDR2 is SFDVKD. The CDR3 region is CATSDSLAGGEEFF. The CDR3, as DNA: TGTGCCACCAGTGACTCACTAGCGGGGGGTGAGGAGTTCTTC.

As concerns this clonotype: One end of the junction is discordant with germline, which a read error may explain. CDR3 nucleotides: TGTGCCGGCAGTCTCTTCAGCGGACAGGGGGCATACGAGCAGTTTTTC. This translates into CAGSLFSGQGAYEQFF. The gene calls are TRBV6-6 and TRBJ2-7; 11 nucleotides match TRBD1. The CDR3 covers 16 residues. Germline V gene lookup returns CDR1 MNHNY and CDR2 SVGAGI (reference sequence).

As regards this clonotype: This is likely a read error, given that the CDR3 carries no conserved phenylalanine or tryptophan at its end. The rearrangement joins TRBV4-2 to TRBJ2-3; maybe TRBD1 (5 bases). CDR1 is LGHNA, CDR2 YNFKEQ, per germline. The V end lost 4 bases, the J end lost 6 bases, and 17 bases lay between the germline ends. This CDR3 comprises 15 residues. CDR3 nucleotide sequence: TGTGCCAGCAGCCGAGAGACGGGCAACAGGGATACGCAGTATATT. Its protein product is CASSRETGNRDTQYI.

A note on this clonotype: The conserved closing phenylalanine or tryptophan is absent in this CDR3, likely reflecting a read error. No DNA is shown, since the ends of the CDR3 on it are uncertain; the CDR3 is the one TCRdb lists. The gene calls are TRBV6-6 and TRBJ2-7. From its first to its last residue, the CDR3 has 13 amino acids. Germline CDR1 is MNHNY and CDR2 is SVGAGI (reference sequence). The CDR3 reads CTSSLDPSYEQHL.

The chain links TRBV30 to TRBJ2-5; no reliable D call. The germline gives CDR1 GTSNPN, CDR2 SVGIG (reference sequence). The V and J ends lost 5 bases and 2 bases respectively, with 18 bases between them. This CDR3 spans 15 amino acids. The chain's CDR3 is CAWCPISSTQETQYF. In DNA form, the CDR3 reads TGTGCCTGGTGTCCTATTTCGTCGACTCAAGAGACCCAGTACTTC.

The chain joins TRBV10-2 to TRBJ2-1, with D perhaps given as TRBD1 or TRBD2 (5 bases each). CDR3 length: 15 residues. V was clipped by 6 bases and J by 5 bases, with 17 bases between them. Germline lookup yields CDR1 WSHSY and CDR2 SAAADI. Here the CDR3 reads CASRGTGMGHNEQFF. Written as DNA, the CDR3 is TGCGCCAGCAGGGGGACGGGGATGGGTCACAATGAGCAGTTCTTC.

The count of this clonotype is one. The V and J genes are TRBV6-5 and TRBJ2-2; TRBD1 is a possible D gene (6 bases). V dropped 8 bases and J dropped 9 bases, with 25 bases sitting between them. The V gene's germline CDR1 is MNHEY and CDR2 SVGAGI. CDR3 length: 16 amino acids. For the CDR3, the DNA is TGTGCCAGCGGGGACCCCACACAGGGCGTTCACAGGGAGCTGTTTTTT. Protein sequence: CASGDPTQGVHRELFF.

The chain is built from TRBV29-1 and TRBJ2-7; weak D call: TRBD1 (6 bases). This CDR3 has 18 residues. V gave up 6 bases and J gave up 5 bases, with 32 bases separating them. Germline CDR1 SQVTM, CDR2 ANQGSEA. This chain's CDR3 is CSVRLTVSRGPQRDEQYF. For the CDR3, the DNA is TGCAGCGTCCGCCTAACCGTCTCCAGGGGCCCGCAAAGGGACGAGCAGTACTTC.

This clonotype turned up a few times. A much larger clone lies a single base off, so this may be a read error. The rearrangement links TRBV7-9 to TRBJ2-3; 8 nucleotides match TRBD2. The CDR3 is 19 residues long. The germline gives CDR1 SEHNR, CDR2 FQNEAQ (reference sequence). DNA of the CDR3: TGTGCCAGCAGCTTAGCTAGGCTAGCGGGCACCTTCCCCACAGATATGCAGTATTTT. The encoded protein is CASSLARLAGTFPTDMQYF.

J is TRBJ2-1 and V is TRBV11-2, with unresolved D. The CDR3 runs to 13 residues. CDR1 is SGHAT and CDR2 is FQNNGV in the germline V gene. The CDR3 nucleotides are TGTGTCCGCAGCCTGGAAGCCTTCGGGGAGCAGTTCTTC. Translated: CVRSLEAFGEQFF.

To note about this clonotype: The junction shows a germline mismatch at one end, possibly a read error. This sequence joins TRBV12-3 or TRBV12-4 and TRBJ1-2; no definite D call. This CDR3 region has 13 residues. The CDR3 loop reads CASLLRSLYRYTF. CDR3 nucleotides: TGTGCCAGCCTGCTTAGGAGCCTCTATCGCTACACCTTC.

By its share, this clonotype is medium-sized. V usage is TRBV28 and J usage is TRBJ1-5, with TRBD1 matching 7 bases. The V and J ends lost 11 bases and 0 bases, in that order; junction bases with no gene match: 10. Looked up from germline, CDR1 is MDHEN and CDR2 is SYDVKM. The CDR3 has 15 residues. The DNA for the CDR3 is TGTGCCCCCAGGGGGGGGAGGGTTAGCAATCAGCCCCAGCATTTT. Amino acids: CAPRGGRVSNQPQHF.

This chain uses TRBV6-5 with TRBJ2-1; 8 bases match TRBD2. The CDR3 sequence is 16 residues long. Trimming took 6 bases from V and 5 from J; bases not matched to a gene: 12. The germline V gene encodes CDR1 MNHEY and CDR2 SVGAGI. CDR3 DNA sequence: TGTGCCAGCAGGCACGCCTCGGGGCGGGGGGACAATGAGCAGTTCTTC. Translation: CASRHASGRGDNEQFF.

In the case of this clonotype: The conserved phenylalanine or tryptophan is not found at the CDR3 terminus, so this likely reflects a read error. The gene calls are TRBV5-1 and TRBJ2-3, with unresolved D. Germline V gene data show CDR1 as SGHRS and CDR2 as YFSETQ. Trimming took off 7 bases at V and 4 bases at J, with 13 bases between the two ends. The CDR3 runs 13 residues. CDR3 amino acids: CASRLPGPDTQYC. CDR3 DNA: TGCGCCAGCCGATTGCCCGGTCCAGATACGCAGTATTGT.